This paragraph covers one TCR beta chain sequence. This entry belongs to a study of T cell responses to AZD1222 COVID-19 vaccine. Generated by immunoSEQ multiplex PCR, the TCRdb table keeps only in-frame clones and is missing some. Of around 130,000 clones detected, 93% appear once; the ten largest clones hold around 3.1%. With 8 bases clipped from V and 2 bases from J, the junction kept 9 bases outside the gene matches. The germline CDR1 and CDR2 sequences are WNHNN and SYGVQD (reference sequence). The CDR3 totals 16 residues. Sequencing used peripheral blood, obtained on day 0 of AZD1222 vaccination. The chain has TRBV10-1 and TRBJ2-1; 10 bases agree with TRBD2. This receptor was identified in an adult in good health. This CDR3 is CASSGFSGRAYNEQFF. The CDR3 DNA sequence: TGCGCCAGCTCGGGATTCAGCGGGAGGGCCTACAATGAGCAGTTCTTC.